Listed here are 19 T cell receptor beta chains from one sample, sequenced in a study of blood T cells in healthy people across ages. A second about 6 to 12 cycle PCR used barcoded and J-beta primers. One entry per CDR3 protein results from TCRdb running MiXCR on the 5' RACE reads. The repertoire holds over 500,000 distinct CDR3 sequences, approximately 26% seen once, with 3% to 4% in the top ten. Separately, the same data were catalogued under a study of T cells of mothers and their children.

The sequenced sample consisted of blood. The source of these receptors is a boy aged 2 to 9 in good health.

A few counts support this clonotype. V usage is TRBV6-1 and J usage is TRBJ2-5; D might be TRBD1 or TRBD2, each matching 5 bases. The J call may be in error: the DNA end matches TRBJ2-1 better. Germline V gene sequence: CDR1 MNHNS, CDR2 SASEGT. The CDR3 loop spans 14 amino acids. The CDR3 DNA sequence: TGTGCCAGCATCCGGGACCCTCTATACAATGAGCAGTTCTTC. Protein: CASIRDPLYNEQFF.

This rearrangement joins TRBV7-9 to TRBJ2-7; a possible D gene is TRBD1 (6 bases). The CDR3 totals 15 residues. CDR1 is SEHNR, CDR2 FQNEAQ, per germline (reference sequence). Trimming cost V 0 bases and J 3 bases, with 12 bases left between them. The CDR3 sequence is CASSLAPDRHYEQYF. CDR3 DNA: TGTGCCAGCAGCTTAGCACCGGACAGACACTACGAGCAGTACTTC.

This clonotype has only a few counts. The junction and the germline gene differ at one end; a read error may be behind it. The V and J genes are TRBV18 and TRBJ2-3, with 13 positions matching TRBD2. The V gene's germline CDR1 is KGHSH and CDR2 LQKENI. The CDR3 length is 18 residues. The CDR3 nucleotides are TGTGCCAGCTCACCTGCTAAGGGACTAGCGGGAAACGCAGATGCGCAGTATTTT. Its translation: CASSPAKGLAGNADAQYF. Filled out from reference TRBV18 and TRBJ2-3, the complete variable domain reads NAGVMQNPRHLVRRRGQEARLRCSPMKGHSHVYWYRQLPEEGLKFMVYLQKENIIDESGMPKERFSAEFPKEGPSILRIQQVVRGDSAAYFCASSPAKGLAGNADAQYFGPGTRLTVL.

This sequence joins TRBV4-3 and TRBJ2-2, with a possible D match to TRBD1 (5 bases). Trimming removed 0 bases at V and 0 bases at J, with 11 bases between. Germline V gives CDR1 LGHNA, CDR2 YSLEER. This CDR3 has 17 residues. The CDR3 region is CASSQDPDRPNTGELFF. CDR3 sequence (DNA): TGCGCCAGCAGCCAAGATCCCGACAGACCGAACACCGGGGAGCTGTTTTTT.

The rearrangement links TRBV9 to TRBJ2-5; D could derive from TRBD1 or TRBD2 (6 bases each). The V and J ends lost 0 bases and 1 base respectively, with 13 bases between them. Germline CDR1 is SGDLS and CDR2 is YYNGEE. This CDR3 spans 16 amino acids. CDR3 loop: CASSVDGGPIQETQYF. The CDR3 DNA is TGTGCCAGCAGCGTAGACGGGGGCCCGATCCAAGAGACCCAGTACTTC.

This clonotype has just a few counts. V and J are TRBV20-1 and TRBJ2-4; a weak D match, TRBD2 (6 bases). V was trimmed by 4 bases and J by 3 bases, leaving 16 bases between them. CDR1 DFQATT and CDR2 SNEGSKA come from the germline V gene (reference sequence). The CDR3 runs to 15 residues. CDR3: CSAISSGAGKNIQYF. The CDR3 DNA reads as TGCAGTGCTATCTCAAGCGGAGCGGGCAAAAACATTCAGTACTTC.

In its sample, this clonotype was seen a few times. The chain has TRBV3-1 and TRBJ2-4; 7 bases fit TRBD1. This CDR3 has 15 amino acids. Looked up from germline, CDR1 is LGHDT and CDR2 is YNNKEL (reference sequence). V shed 3 bases, J shed 7 bases, and the junction held 9 bases outside the gene matches. CDR3: CASSHPTGAQNIQYF. CDR3 coding DNA: TGTGCCAGCAGCCATCCTACAGGGGCTCAGAACATTCAGTACTTC.

This clonotype was detected only a few times. The J gene is TRBJ2-5, the V gene TRBV29-1, with TRBD2 matching over 7 bases. The CDR3 is 14 residues long. Germline loops: CDR1 SQVTM, CDR2 ANQGSEA. J gave up 1 base and V 0 bases, and 2 bases lay outside the gene matches. The chain's CDR3 is CSVEDRGVQETQYF. The CDR3 nucleotides read TGCAGCGTTGAAGATCGGGGGGTCCAAGAGACCCAGTACTTC.

This clonotype has at least ten counts. The J gene is TRBJ2-7, the V gene TRBV20-1; 7 bases are a match to TRBD2. V gave up 0 bases and J gave up 2 bases; unmatched junction bases: 4. The CDR3 sequence is 14 residues long. Germline values: CDR1 DFQATT, CDR2 SNEGSKA (reference sequence). This chain's CDR3 is CSARDWTSAYEQYF. The CDR3, as DNA: TGCAGTGCTAGAGACTGGACTAGTGCCTACGAGCAGTACTTC.

This clonotype was counted at least ten times. The chain links TRBV27 to TRBJ2-1; the D is unclear. Per germline, CDR1 MNHEY and CDR2 SMNVEV (reference sequence). This CDR3 is 13 amino acids long. V lost 4 bases and J lost 0, with 4 bases in between. CDR3 in amino acids: CASSYSSYNEQFF. CDR3 in DNA: TGTGCCAGCAGTTACAGCTCCTACAATGAGCAGTTCTTC.

The chain employs TRBV20-1 and TRBJ2-5; 9 nucleotides align to TRBD2. The CDR3 totals 15 residues. After removal of 1 base from V and 1 base from J, the junction contained 4 bases not matched to a gene. Germline CDR1 DFQATT, CDR2 SNEGSKA (reference sequence). The CDR3, as DNA: TGCAGTGCTAGAGGCCCGACTAGCGGCCAAGAGACCCAGTACTTC. This encodes CSARGPTSGQETQYF.

The CDR3 DNA is TGTGCCAGCAGCTGGGCCATGGGAGAGCAGTACTTC. This sequence encodes CASSWAMGEQYF. This chain links TRBV7-2 with TRBJ2-7; D remains unclear. The CDR3 is 12 amino acids. CDR1 and CDR2 (germline): SGHTA, FQGNSA. Trimming cost V 4 bases and J 7 bases, with 11 bases left between them.

Only a few counts were recorded for this clonotype. The CDR3 loop reads CASSPGQGGENIQYF. CDR3 in DNA: TGCGCCAGCAGCCCCGGACAGGGGGGGGAAAACATTCAGTACTTC. This chain uses TRBV5-1 with TRBJ2-4; 10 bases line up with TRBD1. Germline CDR1 SGHRS, CDR2 YFSETQ. The CDR3 has 15 residues. V lost 4 bases to trimming and J lost 5 bases; unmatched junction nucleotides: 6.

This clonotype was detected a few times. The chain couples TRBV3-1 to TRBJ2-5; D not resolved. The J call may not be correct, given that the DNA end is closer to TRBJ2-1. The V gene's germline CDR1 is LGHDT and CDR2 YNNKEL (reference sequence). The CDR3 covers 17 residues. The CDR3 DNA reads as TGTGCCAGCAGCCAAGATTTGGCGGATTGGCAAGTATCGGGGCAGTTCTTC. As protein: CASSQDLADWQVSGQFF.

This clonotype has a single count. This chain uses TRBV27 with TRBJ2-5, with D possibly matching TRBD2 (6 bases). The J call may be wrong; the DNA end is better matched by TRBJ2-1. The CDR3 is 15 amino acids. CDR1 is MNHEY and CDR2 is SMNVEV in the germline V gene (reference sequence). CDR3 in DNA: TGTGCCAGCAGTTTTGTAGCGGAATTATACAATGAGCAGTTCTTC. This encodes CASSFVAELYNEQFF.

V and J are TRBV11-2 and TRBJ2-5, with 13 nucleotides matching TRBD2. Trimming at V came to 1 base and at J to 11 bases, leaving 4 bases not matched to a gene. Germline V gene lookup returns CDR1 SGHAT and CDR2 FQNNGV. The CDR3 has 14 residues. The CDR3, as DNA: TGTGCCAGCAGCTTAGGTGGACTAGCGGGAGAGCAGTACTTC. This encodes CASSLGGLAGEQYF.

The chain has TRBV19 and TRBJ2-3; 9 positions match TRBD2. The germline V gene has CDR1 LNHDA and CDR2 SQIVND (reference sequence). This CDR3 comprises 15 residues. Unmatched junction bases numbered 3, after V lost 2 bases and J lost 3 bases. The CDR3 DNA reads as TGTGCCAGTAGTATAATAGCGGGAGTGACAGATACGCAGTATTTT. Residues: CASSIIAGVTDTQYF. The variable domain in full, with the rest retrieved from reference TRBV19 and TRBJ2-3, is DGGITQSPKYLFRKEGQNVTLSCEQNLNHDAMYWYRQDPGQGLRLIYYSQIVNDFQKGDIAEGYSVSREKKESFPLTVTSAQKNPTAFYLCASSIIAGVTDTQYFGPGTRLTVL.

A word on this clonotype: The junction and the germline gene differ at one end; a read error may be behind it. V usage is TRBV10-3 and J usage is TRBJ2-7; D gene uncertain. Per the germline V gene, CDR1 is ENHRY and CDR2 is SYGVKD. This CDR3 region has 16 residues. The CDR3 region is CAISSSNRLQAYDQYF. CDR3 DNA sequence: TGTGCCATCAGCTCCTCTAACCGCCTGCAGGCCTACGACCAGTACTTC.

The V call is TRBV7-2, the J call TRBJ2-7; 10 bases agree with TRBD2. This CDR3 is 15 amino acids long. V lost 3 bases to trimming and J lost 3 bases; unmatched junction nucleotides: 5. CDR1 is SGHTA and CDR2 is FQGNSA in the germline V gene. The CDR3 DNA reads as TGTGCCAGCAGCTTCGCTAGCGGGGGAATCTACGAGCAGTACTTC. As protein: CASSFASGGIYEQYF.